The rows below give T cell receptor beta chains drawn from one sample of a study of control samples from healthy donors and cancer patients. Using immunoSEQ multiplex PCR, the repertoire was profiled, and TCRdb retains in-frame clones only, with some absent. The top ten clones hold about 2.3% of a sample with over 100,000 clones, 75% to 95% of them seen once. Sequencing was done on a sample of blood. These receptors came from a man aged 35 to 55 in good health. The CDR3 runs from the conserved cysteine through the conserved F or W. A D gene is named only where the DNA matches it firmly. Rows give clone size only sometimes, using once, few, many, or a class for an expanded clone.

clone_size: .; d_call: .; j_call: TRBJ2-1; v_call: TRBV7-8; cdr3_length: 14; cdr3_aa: CASSPRQMSNEQFF; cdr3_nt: TGTGCCAGCAGCCCCCGACAGATGAGTAATGAGCAGTTCTTC
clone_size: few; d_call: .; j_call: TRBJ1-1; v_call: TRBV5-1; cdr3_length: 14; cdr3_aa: CASSLGQVDTEAFF; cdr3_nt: TGCGCCAGCAGCTTGGGTCAGGTCGACACTGAAGCTTTCTTT
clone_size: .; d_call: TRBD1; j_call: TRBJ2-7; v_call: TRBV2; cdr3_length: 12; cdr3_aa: CASRRQGPDRAF; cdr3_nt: TGTGCCAGCAGACGACAGGGGCCCGACAGAGCCTTC
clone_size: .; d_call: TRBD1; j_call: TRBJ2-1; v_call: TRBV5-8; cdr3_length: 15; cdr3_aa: CASSLEQGMYNEQFF; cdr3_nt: TGTGCCAGCAGCTTGGAACAGGGGATGTACAATGAGCAGTTCTTC
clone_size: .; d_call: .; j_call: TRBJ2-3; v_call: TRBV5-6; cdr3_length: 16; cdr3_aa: CASSLDPVWEPDTQYF; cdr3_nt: TGTGCCAGCAGCCTCGATCCAGTTTGGGAGCCAGATACGCAGTATTTT
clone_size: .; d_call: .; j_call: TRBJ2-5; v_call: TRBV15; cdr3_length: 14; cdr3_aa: CATSTMRDQETQYF; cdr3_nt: TGTGCCACCAGCACCATGAGAGACCAAGAGACCCAGTACTTC
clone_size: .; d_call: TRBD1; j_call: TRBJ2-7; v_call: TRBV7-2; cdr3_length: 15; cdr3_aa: CASRSGTEIRGEQYF; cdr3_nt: TGTGCCAGCAGATCCGGGACAGAGATCCGTGGTGAGCAGTACTTC
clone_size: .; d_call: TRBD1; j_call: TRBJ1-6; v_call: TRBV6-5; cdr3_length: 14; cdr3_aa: CASSWTGVDSPLHF; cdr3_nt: TGTGCCAGCAGCTGGACAGGCGTCGACTCACCCCTCCACTTT
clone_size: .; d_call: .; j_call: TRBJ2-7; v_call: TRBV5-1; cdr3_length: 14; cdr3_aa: CASSFSPSRDEQYF; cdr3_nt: TGCGCCAGCAGCTTCTCTCCCTCTAGGGACGAGCAGTACTTC
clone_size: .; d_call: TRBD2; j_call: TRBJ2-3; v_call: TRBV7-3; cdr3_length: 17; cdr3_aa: CASSQSRTSGSTDTQYF; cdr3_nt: TGTGCCAGCAGCCAGTCCCGGACTAGCGGAAGCACAGATACGCAGTATTTT
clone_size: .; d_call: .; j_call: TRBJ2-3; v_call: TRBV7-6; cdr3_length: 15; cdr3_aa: CASSLGSSYTDTQYF; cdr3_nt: TGTGCCAGCAGCTTAGGGAGCAGTTACACAGATACGCAGTATTTT
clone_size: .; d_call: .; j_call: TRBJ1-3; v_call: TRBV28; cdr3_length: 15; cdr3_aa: CASTTPGRGGNTIYF; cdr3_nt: TGTGCCAGCACCACTCCGGGGAGGGGTGGAAACACCATATATTTT
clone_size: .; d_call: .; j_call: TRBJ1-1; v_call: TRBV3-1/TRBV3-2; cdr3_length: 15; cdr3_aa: CASSPSGSWDTEAFF; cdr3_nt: TGTGCCAGCAGCCCATCAGGGAGTTGGGACACTGAAGCTTTCTTT
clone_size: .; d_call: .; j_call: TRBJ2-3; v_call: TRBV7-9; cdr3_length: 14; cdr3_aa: CASSPGTVEDTQYF; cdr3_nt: TGTGCCAGCAGCCCTGGGACGGTCGAAGATACGCAGTATTTT
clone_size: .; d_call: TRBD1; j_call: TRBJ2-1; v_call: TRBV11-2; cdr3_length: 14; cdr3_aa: CASSITGGYNEQFF; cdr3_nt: TGTGCCAGCAGCATCACAGGGGGTTACAATGAGCAGTTCTTC
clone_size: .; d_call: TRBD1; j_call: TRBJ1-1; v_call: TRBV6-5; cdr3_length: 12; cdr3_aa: CASSWDRSAAFF; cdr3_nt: TGTGCCAGCAGCTGGGACAGGTCCGCTGCTTTCTTT
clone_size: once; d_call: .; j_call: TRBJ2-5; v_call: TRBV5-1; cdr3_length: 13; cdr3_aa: CASTGTGGETQYF; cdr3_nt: TGCGCCAGCACGGGGACGGGCGGGGAGACCCAGTACTTC
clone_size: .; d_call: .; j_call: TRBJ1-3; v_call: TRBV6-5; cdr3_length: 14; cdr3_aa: CASRPTGPGNTIYF; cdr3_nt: TGTGCCAGCAGGCCAACAGGTCCTGGAAACACCATATATTTT
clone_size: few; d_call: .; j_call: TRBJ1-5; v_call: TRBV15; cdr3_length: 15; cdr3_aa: CATSRDLGPNQPQHF; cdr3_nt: TGTGCCACCAGCAGAGATCTGGGACCTAATCAGCCCCAGCATTTT
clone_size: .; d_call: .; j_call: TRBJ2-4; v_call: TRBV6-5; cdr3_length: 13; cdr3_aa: CASTDRAKNIQYF; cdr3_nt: TGTGCCAGCACAGACAGAGCCAAAAACATTCAGTACTTC
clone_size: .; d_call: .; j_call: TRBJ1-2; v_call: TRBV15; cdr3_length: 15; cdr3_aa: CATSSLTDTLRGYTF; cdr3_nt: TGTGCCACCAGCAGTCTAACCGACACACTCCGGGGCTACACCTTC
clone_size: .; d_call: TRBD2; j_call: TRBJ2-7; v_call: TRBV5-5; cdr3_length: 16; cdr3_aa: CASRPGSGGGTYEQYF; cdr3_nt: TGTGCCAGCCGCCCCGGTAGCGGGGGAGGGACCTACGAGCAGTACTTC
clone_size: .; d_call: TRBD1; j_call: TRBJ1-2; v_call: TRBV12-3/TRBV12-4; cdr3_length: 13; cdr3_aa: CASSFKGAYGYTF; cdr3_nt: TGTGCCAGCAGTTTTAAGGGGGCCTATGGCTACACCTTC
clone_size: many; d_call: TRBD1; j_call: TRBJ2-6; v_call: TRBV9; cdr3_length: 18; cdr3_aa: CASSGYRGEVTGANVLTF; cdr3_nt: TGTGCCAGCAGCGGATACAGGGGAGAAGTAACTGGGGCCAACGTCCTGACTTTC
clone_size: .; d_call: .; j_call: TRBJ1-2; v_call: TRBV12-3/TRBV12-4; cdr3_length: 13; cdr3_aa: CASRRGGLYGYTF; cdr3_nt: TGTGCCAGCAGGCGCGGGGGACTCTATGGCTACACCTTC